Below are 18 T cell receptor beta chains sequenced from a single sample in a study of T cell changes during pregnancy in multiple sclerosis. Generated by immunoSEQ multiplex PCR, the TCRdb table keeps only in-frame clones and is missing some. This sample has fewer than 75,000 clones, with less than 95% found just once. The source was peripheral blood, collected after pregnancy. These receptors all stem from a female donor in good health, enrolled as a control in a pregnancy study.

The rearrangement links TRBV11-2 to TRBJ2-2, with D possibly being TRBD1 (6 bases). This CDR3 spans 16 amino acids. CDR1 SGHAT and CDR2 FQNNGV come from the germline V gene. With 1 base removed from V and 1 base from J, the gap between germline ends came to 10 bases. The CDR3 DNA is TGTGCCAGCAGCTTAGTTGGGGGCCTGAACACCGGGGAGCTGTTTTTT. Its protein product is CASSLVGGLNTGELFF.

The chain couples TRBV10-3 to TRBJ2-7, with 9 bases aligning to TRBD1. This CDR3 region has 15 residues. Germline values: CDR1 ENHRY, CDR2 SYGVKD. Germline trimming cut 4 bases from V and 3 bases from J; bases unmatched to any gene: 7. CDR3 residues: CAISAGTGSIYEQYF. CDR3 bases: TGTGCCATCAGTGCGGGGACAGGGTCCATCTACGAGCAGTACTTC.

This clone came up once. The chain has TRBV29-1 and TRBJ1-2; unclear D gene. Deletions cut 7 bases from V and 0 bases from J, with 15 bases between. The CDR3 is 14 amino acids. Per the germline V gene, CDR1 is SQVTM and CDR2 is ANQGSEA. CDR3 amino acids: CSAQVVSANYGYTF. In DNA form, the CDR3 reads TGCAGCGCCCAGGTAGTCAGTGCTAACTATGGCTACACCTTC.

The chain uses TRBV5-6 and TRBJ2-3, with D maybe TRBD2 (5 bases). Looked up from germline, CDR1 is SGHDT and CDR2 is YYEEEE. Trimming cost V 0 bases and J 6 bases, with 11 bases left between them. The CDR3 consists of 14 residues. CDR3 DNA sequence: TGTGCCAGCAGCTTGGGGCTAGCCAACGATACGCAGTATTTT. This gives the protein CASSLGLANDTQYF.

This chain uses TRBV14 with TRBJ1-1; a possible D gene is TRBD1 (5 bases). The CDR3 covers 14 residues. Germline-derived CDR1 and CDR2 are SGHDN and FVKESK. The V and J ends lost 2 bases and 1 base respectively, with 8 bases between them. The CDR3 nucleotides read TGTGCCAGCAGCCAACGACAGCGGAACACTGAAGCTTTCTTT. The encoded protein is CASSQRQRNTEAFF.

For the CDR3, the DNA is TGTGCCAGCCGGGATAGGGAGTGGGATGAGCAGTTCTTC. Translation gives CASRDREWDEQFF. V is TRBV7-9 and J is TRBJ2-1, with D maybe TRBD2 (5 bases). V shed 8 bases and J shed 8 bases, with 16 bases lying between them. The CDR3 consists of 13 residues. Germline V gene data show CDR1 as SEHNR and CDR2 as FQNEAQ (reference sequence). Filled out from reference TRBV7-9 and TRBJ2-1, the complete variable domain reads DTGVSQNPRHKITKRGQNVTFRCDPISEHNRLYWYRQTLGQGPEFLTYFQNEAQLEKSRLLSDRFSAERPKGSFSTLEIQRTEQGDSAMYLCASRDREWDEQFFGPGTRLTVL.

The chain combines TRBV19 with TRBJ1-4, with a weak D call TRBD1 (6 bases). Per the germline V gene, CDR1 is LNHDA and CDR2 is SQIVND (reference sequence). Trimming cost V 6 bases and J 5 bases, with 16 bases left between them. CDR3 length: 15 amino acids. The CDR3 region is CASSPGPGENEKLFF. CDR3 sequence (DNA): TGTGCCAGTAGCCCTGGCCCAGGGGAGAATGAAAAACTGTTTTTT.

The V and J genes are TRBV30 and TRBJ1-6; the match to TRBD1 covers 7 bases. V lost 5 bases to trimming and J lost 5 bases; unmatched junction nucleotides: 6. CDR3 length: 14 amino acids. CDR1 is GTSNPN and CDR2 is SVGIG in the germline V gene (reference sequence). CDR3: CAWCLGQNNSPLHF. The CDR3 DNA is TGTGCCTGGTGCCTGGGACAGAATAATTCACCCCTCCACTTT.

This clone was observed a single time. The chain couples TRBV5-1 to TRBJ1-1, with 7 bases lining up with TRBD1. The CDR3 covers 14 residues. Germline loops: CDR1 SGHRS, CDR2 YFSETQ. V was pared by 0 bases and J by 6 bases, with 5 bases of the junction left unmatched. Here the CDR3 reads CASSLGDSRPEAFF. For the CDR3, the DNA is TGCGCCAGCAGCTTGGGGGACAGTAGGCCTGAAGCTTTCTTT.

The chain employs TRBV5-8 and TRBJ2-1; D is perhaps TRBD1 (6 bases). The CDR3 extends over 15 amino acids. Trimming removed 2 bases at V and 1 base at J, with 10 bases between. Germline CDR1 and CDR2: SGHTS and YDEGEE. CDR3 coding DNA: TGTGCCAGCAGCTTAGGGGGAAGGTCCTACAATGAGCAGTTCTTC. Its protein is CASSLGGRSYNEQFF. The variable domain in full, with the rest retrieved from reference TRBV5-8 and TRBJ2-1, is EAGVTQSPTHLIKTRGQQATLRCSPISGHTSVYWYQQALGLGLQFLLWYDEGEERNRGNFPPRFSGRQFPNYSSELNVNALELEDSALYLCASSLGGRSYNEQFFGPGTRLTVL.

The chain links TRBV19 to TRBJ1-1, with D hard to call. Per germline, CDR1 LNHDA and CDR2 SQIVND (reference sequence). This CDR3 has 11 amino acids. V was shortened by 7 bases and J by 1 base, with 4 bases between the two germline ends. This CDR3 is CASTRNTEAFF. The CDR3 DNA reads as TGTGCCAGTACTCGGAACACTGAAGCTTTCTTT.

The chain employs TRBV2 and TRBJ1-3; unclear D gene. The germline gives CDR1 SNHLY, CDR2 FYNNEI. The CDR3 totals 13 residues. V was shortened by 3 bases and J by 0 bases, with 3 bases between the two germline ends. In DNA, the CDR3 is TGTGCCAGCAGTGACCTCTCTGGAAACACCATATATTTT. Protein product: CASSDLSGNTIYF.

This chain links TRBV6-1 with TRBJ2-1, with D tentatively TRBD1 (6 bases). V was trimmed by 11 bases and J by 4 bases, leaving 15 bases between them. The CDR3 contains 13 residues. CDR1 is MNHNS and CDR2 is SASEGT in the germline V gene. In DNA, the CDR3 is TGTGCCGCACTAGGGGACAATTACAATGAGCAGTTCTTC. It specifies CAALGDNYNEQFF.

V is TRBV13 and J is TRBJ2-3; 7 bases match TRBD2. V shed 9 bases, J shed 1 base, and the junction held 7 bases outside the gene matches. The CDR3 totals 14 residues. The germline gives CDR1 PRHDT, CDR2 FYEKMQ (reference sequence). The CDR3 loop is CASGEAGGTDTQYF. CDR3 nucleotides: TGTGCCAGTGGAGAGGCGGGAGGCACAGATACGCAGTATTTT.

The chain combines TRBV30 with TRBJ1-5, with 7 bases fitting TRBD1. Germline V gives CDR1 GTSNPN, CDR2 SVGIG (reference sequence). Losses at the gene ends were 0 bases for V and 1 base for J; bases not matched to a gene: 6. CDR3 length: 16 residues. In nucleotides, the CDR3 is TGTGCCTGGAGTGTAAAGGCAGGGGGAAGCAATCAGCCCCAGCATTTT. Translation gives CAWSVKAGGSNQPQHF.

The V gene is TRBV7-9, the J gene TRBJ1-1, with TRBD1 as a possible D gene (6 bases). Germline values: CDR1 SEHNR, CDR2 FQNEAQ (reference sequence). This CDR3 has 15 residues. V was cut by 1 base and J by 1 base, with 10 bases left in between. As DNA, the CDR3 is TGTGCCAGCAGCTTAGGCCACAGGGCGAACACTGAAGCTTTCTTT. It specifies CASSLGHRANTEAFF.

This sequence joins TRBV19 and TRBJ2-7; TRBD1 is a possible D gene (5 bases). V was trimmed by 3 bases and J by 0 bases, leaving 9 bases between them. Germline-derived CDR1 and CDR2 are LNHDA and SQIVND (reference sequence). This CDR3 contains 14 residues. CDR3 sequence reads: CASSIVRASYEQYF. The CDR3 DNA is TGTGCCAGTAGTATCGTCAGGGCCTCCTACGAGCAGTACTTC.

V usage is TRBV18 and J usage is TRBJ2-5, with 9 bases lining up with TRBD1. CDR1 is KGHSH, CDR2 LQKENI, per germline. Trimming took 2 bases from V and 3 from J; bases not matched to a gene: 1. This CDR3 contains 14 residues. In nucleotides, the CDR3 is TGTGCCAGCTCACCAGGGACAGGGAAAGAGACCCAGTACTTC. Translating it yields CASSPGTGKETQYF.